This TCR beta chain was recorded in a study of human T cells and chemical hapten exposure. In the study overall: A mostly female patient group had alopecia areata, totalis or universalis.

There are a few counts of this clonotype. TCRdb recomputed calls from the RACE reads with MiXCR, one row per CDR3 protein. The sample includes under 450,000 distinct CDR3 sequences, about 6% of them seen just once. CDR3 size: 15 residues. Trimming removed 3 bases from V and 2 bases from J, with 13 bases in between. Noted time point: patch test 2, 6 weeks after DPC sensitization. Treatment indicated: therapeutic diphenylcyclopropenone sensitization with weekly scalp DPC. Sequenced material: whole blood, taken in connection with sensitization to the hapten diphenylcyclopropenone (DPC). The TCR originated in a woman younger than 35 with alopecia areata. Some clones in this sample may be carry-over from other donors' samples. The chain employs TRBV12-3 or TRBV12-4 and TRBJ1-1; D perhaps matches TRBD1 (6 bases). CDR3 sequence reads: CASSFGGTQNTEAFF. CDR3 nucleotide sequence: TGTGCCAGCAGTTTTGGTGGGACACAAAACACTGAAGCTTTCTTT.